The 20 T cell receptor beta chains reported below all come from one sample, sequenced in a study of T cells after yellow fever vaccination. TCRdb passed the 5' RACE reads through MiXCR, listing each CDR3 protein once. Of more than 50,000 distinct CDR3 sequences listed, 5.7% are singletons. The sample was PBMCs, either bulk or a sorted T-cell subset (CD4+, CD8+, memory, or dextramer-sorted; not recorded which), taken on the day of the yellow fever booster vaccination. Every receptor here comes from a man between 18 and 35 years old who received the YFV17D yellow fever vaccine.

This clonotype was seen repeatedly, ten times or more. V usage is TRBV7-9 and J usage is TRBJ2-2; 10 nucleotides line up with TRBD1. Looked up from germline, CDR1 is SEHNR and CDR2 is FQNEAQ (reference sequence). Trimming cost V 5 bases and J 3 bases; bases outside gene matches: 9. There are 17 residues in the CDR3. CDR3 sequence (DNA): TGTGCCAGCAGCACAGATCCCGGGACAGGGGACACCGGGGAGCTGTTTTTT. Its translation: CASSTDPGTGDTGELFF. Variable domain in full (rest from reference TRBV7-9 and TRBJ2-2): DTGVSQNPRHKITKRGQNVTFRCDPISEHNRLYWYRQTLGQGPEFLTYFQNEAQLEKSRLLSDRFSAERPKGSFSTLEIQRTEQGDSAMYLCASSTDPGTGDTGELFFGEGSRLTVL.

This chain joins TRBV4-1 and TRBJ1-6, with D perhaps matching TRBD1 (5 bases). The CDR3 length is 13 residues. V was clipped by 4 bases and J by 7 bases, with 8 bases between them. Germline V lookup: CDR1 MGHRA, CDR2 YSYEKL. The CDR3 is CASSPTVNSPLHF. In DNA, the CDR3 is TGCGCCAGCAGCCCGACAGTCAATTCACCCCTCCACTTT.

This clonotype came up many times. The rearrangement joins TRBV29-1 to TRBJ2-3; 8 positions match TRBD1. This CDR3 is 13 amino acids long. Germline V CDR1 and CDR2: SQVTM, ANQGSEA. Losses at the gene ends were 3 bases for V and 5 bases for J; bases not matched to a gene: 4. CDR3 sequence reads: CSVDRGLGDTQYF. The CDR3 DNA is TGCAGCGTTGACAGGGGGCTCGGAGATACGCAGTATTTT.

This clonotype appeared a few times. This chain links TRBV5-4 with TRBJ2-5; no definite D call. The CDR3 spans 12 residues. Germline V lookup: CDR1 SGHNT, CDR2 YYREEE (reference sequence). V lost 4 bases to trimming and J lost 4 bases, with 8 bases between them. CDR3 DNA sequence: TGTGCCAGCAGCCCTGGGCGAGAGACCCAGTACTTC. It yields the protein CASSPGRETQYF.

Note on this clonotype: A much larger clone differs by one base, so this may be a read error. The CDR3 region is CASSPQGQTNEQFF. CDR3 nucleotides: TGTGCCAGCTCACCACAGGGCCAGACCAATGAGCAGTTCTTC. The chain uses TRBV18 and TRBJ2-1, with D unresolved. The V end was cut by 1 base, the J end by 6 bases, with 10 bases between. Germline values: CDR1 KGHSH, CDR2 LQKENI. CDR3 length equals 14 residues.

This clonotype was counted at least ten times. The chain employs TRBV4-1 and TRBJ2-1, with TRBD2 matching 10 bases. V trimming: 3 bases; J trimming: 8 bases; junction bases outside the gene matches: 10. The CDR3 length is 16 residues. The V gene's germline CDR1 is MGHRA and CDR2 YSYEKL. The CDR3, as DNA: TGCGCCAGCAGCCAGCCAAGCGGGGGGGCGACCCATGAGCAGTTCTTC. Protein: CASSQPSGGATHEQFF.

The chain is built from TRBV4-1 and TRBJ2-7; 7 bases are a match to TRBD1. The CDR3 consists of 14 residues. Germline CDR1 MGHRA, CDR2 YSYEKL. V shed 2 bases, J shed 2 bases, and the junction held 3 bases outside the gene matches. CDR3 sequence: CASSQITGAYEQYF. DNA of the CDR3: TGCGCCAGCAGCCAAATTACAGGGGCCTACGAGCAGTACTTC.

This clonotype has ten or more counts. CDR3 sequence reads: CASSQSSYEQYF. The CDR3 DNA is TGTGCCAGCTCGCAGAGCTCCTACGAGCAGTACTTC. This chain joins TRBV18 and TRBJ2-7; unclear D gene. The length of the CDR3 is 12 residues. The V end was cut by 6 bases, the J end by 0 bases, with 6 bases between. The germline V gene encodes CDR1 KGHSH and CDR2 LQKENI.

This clonotype was counted ten times or more. This rearrangement joins TRBV5-1 to TRBJ1-4, with TRBD1 matching 8 bases. V was pared by 4 bases and J by 8 bases, with 7 bases of the junction left unmatched. This CDR3 comprises 14 residues. Per the germline V gene, CDR1 is SGHRS and CDR2 is YFSETQ. CDR3 sequence: CASSPTGEEEKLFF. The CDR3 DNA sequence: TGCGCCAGCAGCCCGACAGGGGAGGAAGAAAAACTGTTTTTT.

The sample holds a few counts of this clonotype. The genes are TRBV29-1 and TRBJ2-5, with TRBD2 as a possible D gene (5 bases). CDR1 and CDR2 from the germline V gene are SQVTM and ANQGSEA. The CDR3 is made up of 13 amino acids. Trimming removed 1 base at V and 3 bases at J, with 9 bases between. CDR3 DNA: TGCAGCGTTGAAGCCTCGAGGGAAGAGACCCAGTACTTC. Translation gives CSVEASREETQYF.

V is TRBV29-1 and J is TRBJ2-5; D is uncertain. Deletions cut 4 bases from V and 1 base from J, with 7 bases between. Germline V gene sequence: CDR1 SQVTM, CDR2 ANQGSEA. This CDR3 has 12 residues. CDR3 amino acids: CSVVRVQETQYF. CDR3 bases: TGCAGCGTTGTTAGGGTCCAAGAGACCCAGTACTTC.

This clonotype was picked up many times. This CDR3 is CASRIDRNTGELFF. CDR3 DNA sequence: TGCGCCAGCAGAATAGACAGAAACACCGGGGAGCTGTTTTTT. V and J are TRBV10-2 and TRBJ2-2; perhaps TRBD1 as D (5 bases). The CDR3 is made up of 14 amino acids. V dropped 6 bases and J dropped 2 bases, with 10 bases sitting between them. Germline assignment: CDR1 WSHSY and CDR2 SAAADI.

The table lists this clonotype with many counts. Compared with germline, one end of the junction differs, possibly owing to a read error. This chain uses TRBV9 with TRBJ2-1, with D tentatively TRBD2 (6 bases). The CDR3 has 13 residues. Germline CDR1 reads SGDLS; CDR2 reads YYNGEE. Here the CDR3 DNA reads TGTGCCAGCAGCGGCGGGGTTAGGGACTCAACGCTCTTC. Its protein is CASSGGVRDSTLF.

A few counts support this clonotype. The chain recombines TRBV7-9 with TRBJ1-2; TRBD1 might be the D (6 bases). The CDR3 contains 14 residues. V lost 6 bases, J lost 0 bases, and 11 bases lay in between. Germline lookup yields CDR1 SEHNR and CDR2 FQNEAQ (reference sequence). In DNA, the CDR3 is TGTGCCAGCAGGACAGGAACAGCTAACTATGGCTACACCTTC. The encoded protein is CASRTGTANYGYTF. Full variable domain (remainder filled in from reference TRBV7-9 and TRBJ1-2): DTGVSQNPRHKITKRGQNVTFRCDPISEHNRLYWYRQTLGQGPEFLTYFQNEAQLEKSRLLSDRFSAERPKGSFSTLEIQRTEQGDSAMYLCASRTGTANYGYTFGSGTRLTVV.

The chain couples TRBV18 to TRBJ1-4; TRBD1 aligns across 9 bases. Germline V lookup: CDR1 KGHSH, CDR2 LQKENI. Trimming removed 3 bases from V and 6 bases from J; junction bases left unmatched: 2. This CDR3 is 14 amino acids long. CDR3 in DNA: TGTGCCAGCTCACCCGGGACAGGGTATGAAAAACTGTTTTTT. Its translation: CASSPGTGYEKLFF. Full variable domain (rest looked up from reference TRBV18 and TRBJ1-4): NAGVMQNPRHLVRRRGQEARLRCSPMKGHSHVYWYRQLPEEGLKFMVYLQKENIIDESGMPKERFSAEFPKEGPSILRIQQVVRGDSAAYFCASSPGTGYEKLFFGSGTQLSVL.

This clonotype was seen a handful of times. The chain recombines TRBV6-2 or TRBV6-3 with TRBJ2-2; TRBD2 matches at 7 bases. The CDR3 totals 18 residues. With V trimmed by 3 bases and J by 8 bases, 18 bases remained unmatched. CDR1 is MNHEY and CDR2 is SVGEGT in the germline V gene. In DNA form, the CDR3 reads TGTGCCAGCAGTTATCGTGGACTAGTCCCCCACCTAGCAGGGGAGCTGTTTTTT. It encodes CASSYRGLVPHLAGELFF.

The chain combines TRBV4-1 with TRBJ2-7; D gene uncertain. Germline values: CDR1 MGHRA, CDR2 YSYEKL. The CDR3 totals 15 residues. The germline V and J ends were trimmed by 0 bases and 5 bases, with 14 bases remaining between them. CDR3 DNA sequence: TGCGCCAGCAGCCAAGATCTGGGGTTGGCCCACGAGCAGTACTTC. Amino acid sequence: CASSQDLGLAHEQYF.

The table lists this clonotype with many counts. CDR3 protein: CASSSGGDRGNEQFF. The CDR3 DNA reads as TGTGCCAGCAGCTCTGGCGGAGACCGTGGCAATGAGCAGTTCTTC. The J gene is TRBJ2-1, the V gene TRBV11-3; unclear D gene. Trimming stripped 4 bases from V and 6 bases from J, with 16 bases between. Germline V gives CDR1 SGHNT, CDR2 YENEEA. This CDR3 contains 15 residues.

The sample holds many counts of this clonotype. The chain joins TRBV6-1 to TRBJ1-1, with 7 bases that match TRBD1. V trimming: 2 bases; J trimming: 1 base; junction bases outside the gene matches: 4. The germline gives CDR1 MNHNS, CDR2 SASEGT. The CDR3 sequence is 15 residues long. CDR3 protein: CASSERTGRNTEAFF. The CDR3 DNA reads TGTGCCAGCAGTGAAAGGACAGGAAGGAACACTGAAGCTTTCTTT.

This clonotype has only a few counts. This chain links TRBV2 with TRBJ2-5, with TRBD1 matching over 8 bases. The length of the CDR3 is 11 residues. Germline CDR1 is SNHLY and CDR2 is FYNNEI. After removal of 3 bases from V and 13 bases from J, the junction contained 4 bases not matched to a gene. For the CDR3, the DNA is TGTGCCAGCAGTGACGGACAGGGAATGTACTTC. This translates into CASSDGQGMYF.